This T cell receptor (beta chain) was sequenced in a study of cytomegalovirus exposure and HLA in healthy donors. PCR involved 60 Vbeta and 13 Jbeta primers. Profiled with immunoSEQ multiplex PCR; TCRdb holds only in-frame clones, not every one. The sample includes around 190,000 clones, 65% to 80% of them seen just once. The length of the CDR3 is 13 residues. Trimming removed 5 bases at V and 7 bases at J, with 12 bases between. Germline CDR1 reads SGHNT; CDR2 reads YENEEA. V usage is TRBV11-3 and J usage is TRBJ2-1; perhaps TRBD2 as D (5 bases). This sequence originates from a woman between 40 and 55 years old in good health and CMV-seronegative. The specimen was PBMCs. The CDR3 reads CASSGRGSNEQFF. The CDR3 DNA is TGTGCCAGCAGCGGGAGAGGGTCAAATGAGCAGTTCTTC.